This is a list of T cell receptor beta chains from one sample in a study of beta chain features in type 1 diabetes. Repertoires were generated with immunoSEQ multiplex PCR, while TCRdb's copy carries only in-frame clones and drops some. This sample has around 170,000 clones; about 9.1% occur once, and the top ten carry approximately 2.3%. The sequencing sample was made of central memory CD4+ T cells from blood. The receptors come from a woman aged 18-29 years in good health. Each CDR3 is given with its conserved first and last residue. D genes are given only for firm matches. Not every row has a clone size; where given, it reads once, few, many or a size class.

V	size	D	J	DNA	CDR3
TRBV7-2	NA	TRBD1	TRBJ2-5	TGTGCCAGCAGCAGGTTAGGGGGCCGGGAAGAGACCCAGTACTTC	CASSRLGGREETQYF
TRBV7-9	NA	TRBD1	TRBJ1-1	TGTGCCAGCAGCTTTTCAGGGGGGTGGACTGAAGCTTTCTTT	CASSFSGGWTEAFF
TRBV18	few	TRBD1	TRBJ1-2	TGTGCCAGCTCTCGGACAGGGATCGGCTTCGCTGGCTACACCTTC	CASSRTGIGFAGYTF
TRBV6-5	few	NA	TRBJ2-3	TGTGCCAGCAGTTACTCGAGGCCAGATACGCAGTATTTT	CASSYSRPDTQYF
TRBV25-1	NA	NA	TRBJ1-4	TGTGCCAGCAGTGCCAGGGATTCAACTAATGAAAAACTGTTTTTT	CASSARDSTNEKLFF
TRBV14	many	NA	TRBJ1-2	TGTGCCAGCAGCCAGAGTAACTATGGCTACACCTTC	CASSQSNYGYTF
TRBV13	NA	NA	TRBJ1-2	TGTGCCAGCAGCTCGGGATTTTATGGCTACACCTTC	CASSSGFYGYTF
TRBV30	few	TRBD2	TRBJ2-3	TGTGCCTGGTATAGCGGGGGGAGCACAGATACGCAGTATTTT	CAWYSGGSTDTQYF
TRBV29-1	NA	TRBD1	TRBJ2-3	TGCAGCGTTGATCCCCCGACAGGGGCTAGCACAGATACGCAGTATTTT	CSVDPPTGASTDTQYF
TRBV7-9	few	NA	TRBJ2-6	TGTGCCAGCAGCTTAATAGCCGGGGCCAACGTCCTGACTTTC	CASSLIAGANVLTF
TRBV27	few	NA	TRBJ1-2	TGTGCCAGCAGCCCCCGGACTGGGGGCTACACCTTC	CASSPRTGGYTF
TRBV7-2	NA	NA	TRBJ2-5	TGTGCCAGCAGCTTAGCTCCTCCGGAGACCCAGTACTTC	CASSLAPPETQYF
TRBV7-9	NA	NA	TRBJ2-2	TGTGCCAGCAGCCGAGGTCAGCGTGACACCGGGGAGCTGTTTTTT	CASSRGQRDTGELFF
TRBV18	NA	NA	TRBJ1-4	TGTGCCAGCTCACCTTCGGGAGAAAAACTGTTTTTT	CASSPSGEKLFF
TRBV5-1	few	TRBD1	TRBJ2-1	TGCGCCAGCAGCAGACAGGGGTGGGAGGCCAATGAGCAGTTCTTC	CASSRQGWEANEQFF
TRBV9	NA	NA	TRBJ2-1	TGTGCCAGCAGCGTAGGGACTTCCCCCTACAATGAGCAGTTCTTC	CASSVGTSPYNEQFF
TRBV6-5	few	NA	TRBJ2-7	TGTGCCAGCAGTTACGGAGGGGAGCAGTACTTC	CASSYGGEQYF
TRBV19	few	TRBD1	TRBJ1-2	TGTGCCAGTAGGTCGACAGGGTTTGAGTATGGCTACACCTTC	CASRSTGFEYGYTF
TRBV2	few	TRBD1	TRBJ2-2	TGTGCCAGCAGTGCCCAGGGGGCCGGGGAGCTGTTTTTT	CASSAQGAGELFF
TRBV10-3	NA	TRBD2	TRBJ2-7	TGTGCCATCAGGGGGACTAGCAACTACGAGCAGTACTTC	CAIRGTSNYEQYF
TRBV30	NA	NA	TRBJ1-3	TGTGCCTGGAGTGTACAGCTCTCTGGAAACACCATATATTTT	CAWSVQLSGNTIYF
TRBV6-6	few	TRBD1	TRBJ2-7	TGTGCCAGCAGTTACTCGGACAGGTCCTACGAGCAGTACTTC	CASSYSDRSYEQYF
TRBV10-3	NA	TRBD2	TRBJ2-4	TGTGCCATCAGTGATGGCGGGGGGGCCGACATTCAGTACTTC	CAISDGGGADIQYF
TRBV30	NA	NA	TRBJ2-4	TGTGCCTGGAGTGTGACCGGCGGAAACATTCAGTACTTC	CAWSVTGGNIQYF
TRBV28	many	NA	TRBJ2-3	TGTGCCAGCAGTCTCATGGGCGGCACAGATACGCAGTATTTT	CASSLMGGTDTQYF
TRBV5-4	once	NA	TRBJ2-1	TGTGCCAGCAGGGGTGGACAGTTCCTTACCTACAATGAGCAGTTCTTC	CASRGGQFLTYNEQFF
TRBV7-8	few	NA	TRBJ1-1	TGTGCCAGCAGCTGGGGCAAGGGTGAAGCTTTCTTT	CASSWGKGEAFF
TRBV30	NA	TRBD1	TRBJ1-2	TGTGCCTGGAGTGTAGCAGGGGGCGCGAGCTATGGCTACACCTTC	CAWSVAGGASYGYTF
TRBV7-2	NA	NA	TRBJ2-5	TGTGCCAGCAGCCTGGACATGGAGACCCAGTACTTC	CASSLDMETQYF
TRBV11-3	few	TRBD1	TRBJ2-7	TGTGCCAGCAGCGACAGGGTCACCTACGAGCAGTACTTC	CASSDRVTYEQYF
TRBV4-1	few	NA	TRBJ2-7	TGCGCCAGCAGCCCATCGGGAGAGTTGGGCCGCGAGCAGTACTTC	CASSPSGELGREQYF